This TCR beta chain was captured in a study of cytomegalovirus exposure and HLA in healthy donors. Study-level findings and limits: The authors enumerated 164 TCR beta chains as linked to cytomegalovirus. It was found in a later analysis that first-cohort TCR clusters tended to co-occur in the 130 or so validation repertoires. Confirmation was obtained in vitro that a few CMV-associated chains are specific for CMV antigens.

Sequencing was performed with immunoSEQ multiplex PCR; in TCRdb, only in-frame clones are kept and a portion is missing. In the table there are over 200,000 clones, around nine tenths of which are singletons. V shed 6 bases and J 6 bases; nucleotides not matched to a gene: 8. The CDR3 has 14 residues. Germline CDR1 reads SNHLY; CDR2 reads FYNNEI. Note on this clone: Antigen specificity is unknown.

This receptor was identified in a woman between 18 and 29 years old in good health and CMV-seropositive. The chain joins TRBV2 to TRBJ1-1; 9 bases agree with TRBD1. Sequencing was performed on PBMCs. Here the CDR3 DNA reads TGTGCCAGCAGCCGACAGGGGGACGCCTCTGAAGCTTTCTTT. Translating gives CASSRQGDASEAFF.